These 2 T cell receptor beta chains were sequenced from one sample in a study of OX40 agonist ivuxolimab in advanced cancers. TCRdb's copy holds only in-frame clones and misses some; the assay was immunoSEQ multiplex PCR. The sample records about 76,000 clones, 85% being singletons. The sample consisted of CD4+ or CD8+ T cells sorted from blood, taken in a trial of the OX40 agonist ivuxolimab. All receptors come from an adult with an advanced solid tumor such as melanoma, head and neck, liver or kidney cancer.

The chain couples TRBV29-1 to TRBJ1-4; no reliable D call. Germline V gives CDR1 SQVTM, CDR2 ANQGSEA. This CDR3 region has 13 residues. Trimming left V 7 bases short and J 8 bases short, with 17 bases between. In nucleotides, the CDR3 is TGCAGCGCCTCTGAAGGGAGAGGGGAAAAACTGTTTTTT. This encodes CSASEGRGEKLFF.

The chain recombines TRBV6-4 with TRBJ2-1, with TRBD2 identical over 9 bases. The CDR3 runs 15 residues. Germline-derived CDR1 and CDR2 are MRHNA and SNTAGT. V gave up 3 bases and J gave up 9 bases; unmatched junction bases: 9. CDR3 in amino acids: CASSEIAGVVGEQFF. CDR3 bases: TGTGCCAGCAGTGAGATAGCGGGAGTGGTTGGTGAGCAGTTCTTC.